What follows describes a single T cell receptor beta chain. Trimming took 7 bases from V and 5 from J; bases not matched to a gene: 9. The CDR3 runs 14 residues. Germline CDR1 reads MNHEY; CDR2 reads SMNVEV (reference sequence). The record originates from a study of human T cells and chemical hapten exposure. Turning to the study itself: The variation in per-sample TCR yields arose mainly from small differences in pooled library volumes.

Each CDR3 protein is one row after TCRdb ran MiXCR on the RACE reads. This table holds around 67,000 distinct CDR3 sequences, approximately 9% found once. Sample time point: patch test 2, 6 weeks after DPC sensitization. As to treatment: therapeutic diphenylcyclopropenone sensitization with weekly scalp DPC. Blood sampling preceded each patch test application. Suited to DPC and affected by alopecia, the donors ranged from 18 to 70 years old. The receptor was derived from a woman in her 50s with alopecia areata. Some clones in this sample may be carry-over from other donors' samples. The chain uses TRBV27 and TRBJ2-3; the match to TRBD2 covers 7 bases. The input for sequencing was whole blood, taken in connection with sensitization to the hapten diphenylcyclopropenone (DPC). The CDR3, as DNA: TGTGCCAGCAAGGTTAGCGGGTCCGGAGATACGCAGTATTTT. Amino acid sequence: CASKVSGSGDTQYF.